Below, one T cell receptor beta chain is given with its context. The antigen remains undetermined. With 60 Vbeta and 13 Jbeta primers, the PCR was carried out. TCRdb keeps only in-frame clones here, not all; method: immunoSEQ multiplex PCR. The profile shows approximately 140,000 clones, about 79% of them singletons. This specimen comes from a study of cytomegalovirus exposure and HLA in healthy donors. Study outcomes and limitations: No immune exposure information besides CMV serostatus was available.

The sample comprised PBMCs. The clonotype originates from a male donor in good health and CMV-seronegative.

In DNA, the CDR3 is TGTGCCAGCGCGCCAAGCGGGAGGTCGCGCGAGCAGTACTTC. This sequence encodes CASAPSGRSREQYF. The chain combines TRBV9 with TRBJ2-7; 9 positions match TRBD2. The CDR3 spans 14 residues. With 7 bases clipped from V and 6 bases from J, the junction kept 11 bases outside the gene matches. Germline V gene data show CDR1 as SGDLS and CDR2 as YYNGEE. The full variable domain, with the rest looked up from reference TRBV9 and TRBJ2-7, is DSGVTQTPKHLITATGQRVTLRCSPRSGDLSVYWYQQSLDQGLQFLIQYYNGEERAKGNILERFSAQQFPDLHSELNLSSLELGDSALYFCASAPSGRSREQYFGPGTRLTVT.